The 3 T cell receptor beta chains listed next were all sequenced from one sample in a study of T cells in Graves' hyperthyroidism and ophthalmopathy. The investigators amplified TCR beta CDR3 regions from RNA transcripts. Using the HTBI primer set, a first-round RT-PCR was run on the TCR CDR3. TCRdb passed the multiplex PCR reads through MiXCR, listing each CDR3 protein once. The sample comprises hundreds of thousands of distinct CDR3 sequences, approximately 15% of which are singletons, and around 13% rests with the top ten. Sample: blood. Receptors originate from a woman between 40 and 55 years old with Graves' hyperthyroidism.

The rearrangement joins TRBV7-9 to TRBJ1-2; TRBD1 matches at 7 bases. Per the germline V gene, CDR1 is SEHNR and CDR2 is FQNEAQ (reference sequence). After removal of 5 bases from V and 8 bases from J, the junction contained 14 bases not matched to a gene. The CDR3 spans 15 residues. The CDR3 coding sequence is TGTGCCAGCAGCCCAGGACGACAGGGCTTCCGGGGCTACACCTTC. It encodes CASSPGRQGFRGYTF.

J is TRBJ1-1 and V is TRBV20-1; D is unclear. The V gene lost 6 bases and the J gene lost 1 base, with 18 bases spanning the gap. From germline, CDR1 is DFQATT and CDR2 SNEGSKA (reference sequence). The CDR3 contains 15 residues. CDR3 protein: CSATDLFHGNTEAFF. Here the CDR3 DNA reads TGCAGTGCGACGGACCTGTTCCATGGGAACACTGAAGCTTTCTTT.

This clonotype appeared many times. V and J are TRBV20-1 and TRBJ2-1, with 13 bases that match TRBD2. V lost 5 bases and J lost 7; bases outside the gene matches: 8. From germline, CDR1 is DFQATT and CDR2 SNEGSKA (reference sequence). CDR3 length: 15 residues. CDR3 loop: CSARPGLAGVNEQFF. The DNA for the CDR3 is TGCAGTGCTCGACCCGGACTAGCGGGAGTGAATGAGCAGTTCTTC.